This passage covers 14 T cell receptor beta chains from one sample sequenced in a study of blood T cell repertoires in COVID-19 (dated by TCRdb to 2020 to 2022). The library was produced with the immunoSEQ multiplex PCR assay. TCRdb stores this immuneACCESS table with in-frame sequences only. Part of the clones is absent; in the studies checked, under half of the shortfall reflects unresolved V genes, and no reason is known for the rest. Counted in this sample were 50,000 to 60,000 clones; 65% to 90% of them appeared once. The ten biggest clones cover 9.5% to 15% of the sample. Source material: peripheral blood. These TCRs come from a human donor in a cohort sampled during active COVID-19.

The gene calls are TRBV18 and TRBJ2-7; 9 nucleotides line up with TRBD1. The CDR3 is 14 amino acids. V was pared by 6 bases and J by 2 bases, with 5 bases of the junction left unmatched. Germline values: CDR1 KGHSH, CDR2 LQKENI. The CDR3 spells CASSWDRETYEQYF. The CDR3 nucleotides are TGTGCCAGCTCTTGGGACAGGGAAACCTACGAGCAGTACTTC.

The V call is TRBV19, the J call TRBJ1-2; 9 bases fit TRBD1. The CDR3 covers 14 residues. Trimming cost V 5 bases and J 2 bases; bases outside gene matches: 3. From germline, CDR1 is LNHDA and CDR2 SQIVND (reference sequence). The CDR3 DNA is TGTGCCAGTAGTCCGGGGACAGGGAACTATGGCTACACCTTC. This encodes CASSPGTGNYGYTF.

This chain connects TRBV15 to TRBJ2-5; TRBD1 matches at 9 bases. CDR1 is LNHNV and CDR2 is YYDKDF in the germline V gene (reference sequence). V was clipped by 1 base and J by 4 bases; unmatched bases: 7. The CDR3 spans 16 residues. The CDR3: CATSRARDRAGETQYF. The CDR3 DNA follows: TGTGCCACCAGCAGAGCCCGGGACAGGGCTGGAGAGACCCAGTACTTC.

This chain uses TRBV7-2 with TRBJ1-1; 7 nucleotides align to TRBD1. The CDR3 is made up of 14 amino acids. Germline CDR1 SGHTA, CDR2 FQGNSA. Trimming cost V 4 bases and J 0 bases; bases outside gene matches: 2. CDR3 DNA sequence: TGTGCCAGCAGCTCGGGACAGATGAACACTGAAGCTTTCTTT. Translation gives CASSSGQMNTEAFF.

The chain has TRBV11-3 and TRBJ2-7, with TRBD2 matching 9 bases. The CDR3 sequence is 15 residues long. The germline V gene has CDR1 SGHNT and CDR2 YENEEA. With V trimmed by 1 base and J by 0 bases, 1 base remained unmatched. CDR3 nucleotides: TGTGCCAGCAGCTTAGGTAGCGGGAGCTCCTACGAGCAGTACTTC. Translated: CASSLGSGSSYEQYF.

This clone was detected only once. The CDR3 is CASSRQGATEAFF. The CDR3 coding sequence is TGTGCCAGCAGCCGACAGGGGGCCACTGAAGCTTTCTTT. The chain recombines TRBV6-6 with TRBJ1-1; 10 bases map to TRBD1. Germline assignment: CDR1 MNHNY and CDR2 SVGAGI (reference sequence). The CDR3 length is 13 residues. The ends lost 6 bases at V and 4 bases at J; junction bases unmatched: 2.

The chain employs TRBV24-1 and TRBJ2-1; TRBD1 might be the D (5 bases). The germline V and J ends were trimmed by 1 base and 7 bases, with 10 bases remaining between them. Germline CDR1 is KGHDR and CDR2 is SFDVKD. This CDR3 region has 14 residues. The CDR3 sequence is CATSDLRRENEQFF. The CDR3 nucleotides are TGTGCCACCAGTGATTTACGCAGGGAAAATGAGCAGTTCTTC.

The rearrangement links TRBV3-1 (or the pseudogene TRBV3-2) to TRBJ2-1, with a possible D match to TRBD1 (5 bases). The CDR3 has 15 amino acids. The germline V gene has CDR1 LGHDT and CDR2 YNNKEL (reference sequence). With 0 bases removed from V and 7 bases from J, the gap between germline ends came to 13 bases. Written as DNA, the CDR3 is TGTGCCAGCAGCCAAGAAGGGGCAGCCCCTAATGAGCAGTTCTTC. Translated, it gives CASSQEGAAPNEQFF.

The V call is TRBV7-6, the J call TRBJ2-6; no clear D. Trimming shortened V by 0 bases and J by 2 bases, and 14 bases separated the two germline ends. Germline-derived CDR1 and CDR2 are SGHVS and FNYEAQ. The CDR3 runs to 18 residues. This CDR3 reads CASSLAPAAAAGANVLTF. The CDR3, as DNA: TGTGCCAGCAGCTTAGCCCCGGCGGCAGCCGCTGGGGCCAACGTCCTGACTTTC. The full variable domain, in which reference TRBV7-6 and TRBJ2-6 provide the parts outside the CDR3, is GAGVSQSPRYKVTKRGQDVALRCDPISGHVSLYWYRQALGQGPEFLTYFNYEAQQDKSGLPNDRFSAERPEGSISTLTIQRTEQRDSAMYRCASSLAPAAAAGANVLTFGAGSRLTVL.

The chain links TRBV6-5 to TRBJ2-6; tentatively, D is TRBD1 (6 bases). This CDR3 comprises 14 residues. V gave up 5 bases and J gave up 2 bases, with 7 bases separating them. Germline-derived CDR1 and CDR2 are MNHEY and SVGAGI. In nucleotides, the CDR3 is TGTGCCAGCAGTCGACAGGCTGGGGCCAACGTCCTGACTTTC. It is translated as CASSRQAGANVLTF.

V gene TRBV5-1 combines with J gene TRBJ1-1, with D unclear. CDR3 length: 12 residues. V was pared by 4 bases and J by 5 bases, with 9 bases between. CDR1 and CDR2 (germline): SGHRS, YFSETQ. CDR3 nucleotide sequence: TGCGCCAGCAGCCAGTCCGATACTGAAGCTTTCTTT. Translating gives CASSQSDTEAFF.

The rearrangement links TRBV5-6 to TRBJ2-3; the D gene is possibly TRBD1 (6 bases). This CDR3 has 12 amino acids. Germline CDR1 and CDR2: SGHDT and YYEEEE. V was clipped by 3 bases and J by 10 bases, with 12 bases between them. The CDR3 loop reads CASSSPRGPQYF. CDR3 nucleotide sequence: TGTGCCAGCAGCTCGCCCAGGGGTCCGCAGTATTTT.

J is TRBJ2-1 and V is TRBV15; 10 bases agree with TRBD1. Trimming cost V 2 bases and J 7 bases; bases outside gene matches: 5. This CDR3 is 15 amino acids long. CDR1 is LNHNV and CDR2 is YYDKDF in the germline V gene (reference sequence). CDR3 loop: CATSRMWTGGNEQFF. In DNA, the CDR3 is TGTGCCACCAGCAGAATGTGGACAGGGGGAAATGAGCAGTTCTTC.

This chain's CDR3 is CASSLVQGIEAFF. CDR3 DNA: TGTGCCAGCAGTTTGGTCCAGGGCATTGAAGCTTTCTTT. V gene TRBV28 combines with J gene TRBJ1-1; the D gene is possibly TRBD1 (5 bases). The germline V gene has CDR1 MDHEN and CDR2 SYDVKM. Trimming removed 3 bases at V and 7 bases at J, with 12 bases between. The CDR3 runs 13 residues.